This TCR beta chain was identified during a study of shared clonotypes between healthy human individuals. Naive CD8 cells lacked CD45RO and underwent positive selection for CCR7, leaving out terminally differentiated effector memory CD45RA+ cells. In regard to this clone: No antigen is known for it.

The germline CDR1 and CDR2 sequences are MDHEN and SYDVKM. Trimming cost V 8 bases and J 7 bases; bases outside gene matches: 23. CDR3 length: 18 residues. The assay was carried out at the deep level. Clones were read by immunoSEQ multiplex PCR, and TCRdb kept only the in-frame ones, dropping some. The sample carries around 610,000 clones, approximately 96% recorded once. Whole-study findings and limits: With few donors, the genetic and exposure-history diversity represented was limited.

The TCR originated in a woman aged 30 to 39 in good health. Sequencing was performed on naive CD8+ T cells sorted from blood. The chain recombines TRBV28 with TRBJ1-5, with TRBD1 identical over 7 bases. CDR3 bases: TGTGCCAGCCGTCAAGGGCAGGGGGAAAGTAGCGGAGAACAGCCCCAGCATTTT. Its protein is CASRQGQGESSGEQPQHF.